These 5 T cell receptor beta chains came from one sample sequenced in a study of blood T cells in healthy people across ages. Alongside a J-beta primer mix, a sample-barcoded 5' primer served in a second PCR lasting roughly 6 to 12 cycles. TCRdb re-derived calls from the 5' RACE reads in MiXCR, one entry per CDR3 protein. This sample has 600,000 to 850,000 distinct CDR3 sequences, with around 25% found just once. This sample also appeared in a second study, on T cells of mothers and their children.

Sequenced: blood. These receptors were collected from a boy aged 5-17 years in good health.

The chain has TRBV25-1 and TRBJ2-5; tentatively, D is TRBD2 (6 bases). This CDR3 region has 15 residues. V lost 1 base, J lost 5 bases, and 14 bases lay in between. Germline-derived CDR1 and CDR2 are MGHDK and SYGVNS. In DNA form, the CDR3 reads TGTGCCAGCAGTGAATCTCCGCGGGGCAGGGAGACCCAGTACTTC. Residues: CASSESPRGRETQYF.

This clonotype was observed a handful of times. V and J are TRBV29-1 and TRBJ1-1, with TRBD1 matching 7 bases. Germline V CDR1 and CDR2: SQVTM, ANQGSEA. The CDR3 is 11 amino acids. V dropped 3 bases and J dropped 8; count of bases not matched to a gene: 3. The CDR3 here is CSVELGQEAFF. The CDR3 coding sequence is TGCAGCGTTGAGTTGGGACAGGAAGCTTTCTTT.

This clonotype was observed a few times. The rearrangement joins TRBV7-9 to TRBJ2-5; perhaps TRBD2 as D (5 bases). The DNA end favors TRBJ2-1, so the J call may be wrong. CDR1 is SEHNR, CDR2 FQNEAQ, per germline (reference sequence). The CDR3 consists of 16 residues. As DNA, the CDR3 is TGTGCCAGCAGCTCAGCCCTGAGCGGATCTTACAATGAGCAGTTCTTC. Its translation: CASSSALSGSYNEQFF.

This chain links TRBV11-2 with TRBJ2-7; D gene uncertain. CDR3 length: 14 residues. Germline loops: CDR1 SGHAT, CDR2 FQNNGV. Trimming removed 5 bases at V and 3 bases at J, with 14 bases between. The CDR3 reads CASSDRLFYYEQYF. The DNA for the CDR3 is TGTGCCAGCAGCGACCGACTTTTTTACTACGAGCAGTACTTC.

The CDR3 reads CASSPKGLFYEQYF. Here the CDR3 DNA reads TGTGCCAGCTCACCCAAGGGACTTTTCTACGAGCAGTACTTC. The genes are TRBV18 and TRBJ2-7; a possible D gene is TRBD2 (6 bases). The CDR3 contains 14 residues. Germline CDR1 KGHSH, CDR2 LQKENI. The V gene lost 3 bases and the J gene lost 3 bases, with 12 bases spanning the gap.